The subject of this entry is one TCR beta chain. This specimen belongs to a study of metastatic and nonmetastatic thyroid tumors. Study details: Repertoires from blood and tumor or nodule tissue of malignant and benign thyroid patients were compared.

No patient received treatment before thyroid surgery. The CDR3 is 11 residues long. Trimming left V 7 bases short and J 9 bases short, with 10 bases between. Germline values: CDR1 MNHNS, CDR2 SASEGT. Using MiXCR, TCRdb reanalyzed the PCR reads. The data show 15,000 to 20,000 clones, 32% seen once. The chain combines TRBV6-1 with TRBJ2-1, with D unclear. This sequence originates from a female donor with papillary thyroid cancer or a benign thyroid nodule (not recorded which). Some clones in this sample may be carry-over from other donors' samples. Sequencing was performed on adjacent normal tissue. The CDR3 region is CASTWKGEQFF. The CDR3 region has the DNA TGTGCCAGCACCTGGAAGGGTGAGCAGTTCTTC.